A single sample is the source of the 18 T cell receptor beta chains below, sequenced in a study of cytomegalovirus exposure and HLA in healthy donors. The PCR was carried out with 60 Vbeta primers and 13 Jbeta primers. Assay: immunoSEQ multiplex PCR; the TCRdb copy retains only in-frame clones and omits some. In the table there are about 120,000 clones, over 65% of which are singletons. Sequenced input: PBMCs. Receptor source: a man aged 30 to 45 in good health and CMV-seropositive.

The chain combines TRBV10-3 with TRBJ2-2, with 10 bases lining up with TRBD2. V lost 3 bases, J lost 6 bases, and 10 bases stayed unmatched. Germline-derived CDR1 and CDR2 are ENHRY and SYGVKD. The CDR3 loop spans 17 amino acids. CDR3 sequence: CAISDGLAGVAAGELFF. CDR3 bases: TGTGCCATCAGTGATGGCCTAGCGGGAGTGGCGGCCGGGGAGCTGTTTTTT.

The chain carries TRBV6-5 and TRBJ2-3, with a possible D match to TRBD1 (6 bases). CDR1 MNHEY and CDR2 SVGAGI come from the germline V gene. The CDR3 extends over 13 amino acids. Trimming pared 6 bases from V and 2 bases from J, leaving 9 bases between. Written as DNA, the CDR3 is TGTGCCAGCAGGCGGACAGCCACAGATACGCAGTATTTT. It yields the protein CASRRTATDTQYF.

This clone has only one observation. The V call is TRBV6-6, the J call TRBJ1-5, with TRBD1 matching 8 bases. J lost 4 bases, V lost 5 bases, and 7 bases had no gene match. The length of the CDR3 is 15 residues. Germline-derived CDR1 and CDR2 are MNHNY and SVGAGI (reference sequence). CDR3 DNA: TGTGCCAGCAGTAACGGACAGGGTACGAATCAGCCCCAGCATTTT. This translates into CASSNGQGTNQPQHF.

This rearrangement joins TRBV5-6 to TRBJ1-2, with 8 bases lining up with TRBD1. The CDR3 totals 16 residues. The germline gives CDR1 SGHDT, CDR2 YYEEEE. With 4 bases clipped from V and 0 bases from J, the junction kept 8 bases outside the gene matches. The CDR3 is CASSLGTGLTNYGYTF. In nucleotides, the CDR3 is TGTGCCAGCAGCCTTGGGACAGGATTAACTAACTATGGCTACACCTTC.

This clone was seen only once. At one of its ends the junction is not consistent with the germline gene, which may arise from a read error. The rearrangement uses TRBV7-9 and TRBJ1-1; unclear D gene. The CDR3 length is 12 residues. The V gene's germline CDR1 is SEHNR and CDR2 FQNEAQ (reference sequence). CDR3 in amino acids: CSSSPVRSEAFF. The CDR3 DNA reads TGTTCCAGCAGCCCCGTTAGAAGTGAAGCTTTCTTT. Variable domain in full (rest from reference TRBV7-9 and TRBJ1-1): DTGVSQNPRHKITKRGQNVTFRCDPISEHNRLYWYRQTLGQGPEFLTYFQNEAQLEKSRLLSDRFSAERPKGSFSTLEIQRTEQGDSAMYLCSSSPVRSEAFFGQGTRLTVV.

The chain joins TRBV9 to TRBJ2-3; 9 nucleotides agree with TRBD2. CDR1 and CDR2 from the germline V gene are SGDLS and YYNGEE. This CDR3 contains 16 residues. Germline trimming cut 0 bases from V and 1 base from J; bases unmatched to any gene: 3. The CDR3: CASSVGLAGRTDTQYF. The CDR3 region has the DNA TGTGCCAGCAGCGTAGGTCTAGCGGGGCGCACAGATACGCAGTATTTT.

The CDR3 loop reads CASRNGLEGEQYF. The CDR3 DNA is TGCGCCAGCAGAAACGGACTAGAGGGCGAGCAGTACTTC. This sequence joins TRBV5-1 and TRBJ2-7; 7 bases are shared with TRBD2. Losses at the gene ends were 5 bases for V and 6 bases for J; bases not matched to a gene: 8. Per the germline V gene, CDR1 is SGHRS and CDR2 is YFSETQ. The CDR3 is 13 amino acids.

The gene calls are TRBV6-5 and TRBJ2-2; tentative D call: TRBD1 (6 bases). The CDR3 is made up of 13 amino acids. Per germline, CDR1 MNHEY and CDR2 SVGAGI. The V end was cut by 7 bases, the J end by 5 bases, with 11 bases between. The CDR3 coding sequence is TGTGCCAGCACCAGGGGTGGGACCGGGGAGCTGTTTTTT. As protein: CASTRGGTGELFF.

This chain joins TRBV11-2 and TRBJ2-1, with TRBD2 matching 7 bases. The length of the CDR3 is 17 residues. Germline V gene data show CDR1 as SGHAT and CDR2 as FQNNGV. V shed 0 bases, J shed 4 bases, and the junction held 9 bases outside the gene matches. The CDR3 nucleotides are TGTGCCAGCAGCTTAGAAGTAGTAGCGGGCCCATACAATGAGCAGTTCTTC. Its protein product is CASSLEVVAGPYNEQFF.

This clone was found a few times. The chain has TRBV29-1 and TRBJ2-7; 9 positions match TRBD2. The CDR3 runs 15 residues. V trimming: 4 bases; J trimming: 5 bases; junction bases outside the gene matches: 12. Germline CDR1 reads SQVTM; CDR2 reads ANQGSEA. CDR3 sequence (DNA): TGCAGCGTTGGGCGGGGGGGGAGGATTCTGGACGAGCAGTACTTC. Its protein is CSVGRGGRILDEQYF.

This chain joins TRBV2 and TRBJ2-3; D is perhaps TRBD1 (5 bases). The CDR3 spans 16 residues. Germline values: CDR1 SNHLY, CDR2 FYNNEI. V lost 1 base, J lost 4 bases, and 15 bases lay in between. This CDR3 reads CASSEGTWAGSDTQYF. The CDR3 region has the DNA TGTGCCAGCAGTGAAGGGACGTGGGCAGGGTCAGATACGCAGTATTTT.

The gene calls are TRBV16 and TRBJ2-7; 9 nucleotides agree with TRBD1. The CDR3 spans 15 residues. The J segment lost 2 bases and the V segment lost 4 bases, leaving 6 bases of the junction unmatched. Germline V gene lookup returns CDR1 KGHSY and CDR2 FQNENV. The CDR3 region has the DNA TGTGCCAGCAGCCCCTCCACAGGGGGCCCCTACGAGCAGTACTTC. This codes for CASSPSTGGPYEQYF.

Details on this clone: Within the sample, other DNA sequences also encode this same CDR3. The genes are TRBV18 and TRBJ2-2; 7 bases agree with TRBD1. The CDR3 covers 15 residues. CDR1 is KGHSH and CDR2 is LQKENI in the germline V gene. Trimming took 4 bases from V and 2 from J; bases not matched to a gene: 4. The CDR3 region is CASSLGTANTGELFF. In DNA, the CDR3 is TGTGCCAGCTCACTGGGGACAGCTAACACCGGGGAGCTGTTTTTT.

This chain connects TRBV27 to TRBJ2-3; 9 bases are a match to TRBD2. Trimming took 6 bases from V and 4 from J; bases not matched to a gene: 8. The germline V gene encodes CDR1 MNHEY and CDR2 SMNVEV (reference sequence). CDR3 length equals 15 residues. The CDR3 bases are TGTGCCAGCAGACCCTATAGCGGGAGTGCAGATACGCAGTATTTT. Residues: CASRPYSGSADTQYF.

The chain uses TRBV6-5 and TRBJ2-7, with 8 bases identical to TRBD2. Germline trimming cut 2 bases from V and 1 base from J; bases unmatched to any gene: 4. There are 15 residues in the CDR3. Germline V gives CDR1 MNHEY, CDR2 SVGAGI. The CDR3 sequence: CASSYIAGNSYEQYF. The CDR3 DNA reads TGTGCCAGCAGTTACATAGCGGGGAATTCCTACGAGCAGTACTTC.

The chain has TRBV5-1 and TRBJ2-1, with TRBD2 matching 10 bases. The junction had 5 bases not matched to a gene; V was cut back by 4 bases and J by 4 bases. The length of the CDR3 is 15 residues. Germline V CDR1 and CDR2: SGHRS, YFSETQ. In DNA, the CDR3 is TGCGCCAGCAGCGAACTAGCGGGAACTTACAATGAGCAGTTCTTC. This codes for CASSELAGTYNEQFF.

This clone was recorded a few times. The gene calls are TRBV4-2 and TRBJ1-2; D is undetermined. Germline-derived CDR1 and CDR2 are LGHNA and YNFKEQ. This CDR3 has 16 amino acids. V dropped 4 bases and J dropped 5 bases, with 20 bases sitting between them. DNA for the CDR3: TGTGCCAGCAGCCTCAACACCCGTGTTGAGCGTTATGGCTACACCTTC. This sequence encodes CASSLNTRVERYGYTF.

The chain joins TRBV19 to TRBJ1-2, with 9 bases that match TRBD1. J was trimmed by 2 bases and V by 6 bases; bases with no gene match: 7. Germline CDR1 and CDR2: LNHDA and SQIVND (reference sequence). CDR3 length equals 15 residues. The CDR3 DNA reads TGTGCCAGTAGAGTACAGGGGGCAAACAACTATGGCTACACCTTC. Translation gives CASRVQGANNYGYTF.